The rows below give T cell receptor beta chains drawn from one sample of a study of identical twins. TCRdb analysed the 5' RACE reads with MiXCR anew, one entry per CDR3 protein. The table has 540,000 or so distinct CDR3 sequences, around 24% seen once. This same sample was also part of a study on yellow fever vaccine responses in identical twins.

Sequences were obtained from CD4+ T cells sorted from blood. These receptors all come from a woman aged 18-35 years in good health. The conserved cysteine and the conserved F or W are not part of the CDR3 here. D genes are given only for firm matches. Size tells how often a clone was seen (once, few, many) or the class of an expanded clone, and some rows leave it out.

d_gene,abundance,v_gene,j_gene,len,CDR3aa
TRBD2,NA,TRBV4-1,TRBJ2-2,16,ASSQVTFSLAGTGELF
NA,NA,TRBV12-3/TRBV12-4,TRBJ2-1,17,ASSFPRSRMDYFYNEQF
TRBD1,NA,TRBV3-1,TRBJ2-1,13,ASSPGTGGFNEQF
NA,few,TRBV9,TRBJ2-7,14,ASSVAASEAAYEQY
NA,many,TRBV11-1,TRBJ2-1,16,ASSLYPPPRDTYNEQF
NA,NA,TRBV18,TRBJ2-3,13,ASSPPNRRPDTQY
TRBD1,NA,TRBV7-2,TRBJ1-5,12,ASSDPGQGRPQH
NA,NA,TRBV12-3/TRBV12-4,TRBJ2-1,14,ASTPKGLSSYNEQF
TRBD2,NA,TRBV20-1,TRBJ2-1,14,SARDTLAVSYNEQF
NA,few,TRBV20-1,TRBJ2-2,12,SARDHLNTGELF
TRBD2,few,TRBV11-3,TRBJ2-1,12,ASSLGLAVGEQF
NA,few,TRBV10-3,TRBJ1-1,10,AISPENTEAF
NA,NA,TRBV7-8,TRBJ2-2,14,ASRAKAVSNTGELF